The 24 T cell receptor beta chains listed next were all sequenced from one sample in a study of shared clonotypes between healthy human individuals. Sequencing used immunoSEQ multiplex PCR; TCRdb keeps in-frame clones, though not all of them. The sample includes some 2,100,000 clones, approximately 94% of them seen just once. Sequenced material: naive CD4+ T cells sorted from blood. As for subset: CD45RA+ positively selected. These receptors were collected from a man aged 18 to 30 in good health.

The chain recombines TRBV27 with TRBJ2-5; 8 positions match TRBD2. This CDR3 region has 18 residues. V shed 3 bases and J 5 bases; nucleotides not matched to a gene: 17. Germline values: CDR1 MNHEY, CDR2 SMNVEV (reference sequence). The CDR3 protein is CASSFTPAFAGGRETQYF. In DNA, the CDR3 is TGTGCCAGCAGTTTTACCCCCGCGTTTGCGGGAGGTAGGGAGACCCAGTACTTC.

This clone has only one observation. J is TRBJ1-1 and V is TRBV7-2; unclear D gene. The germline gives CDR1 SGHTA, CDR2 FQGNSA. V lost 1 base and J 7 bases, leaving 13 bases between the germline ends. There are 14 residues in the CDR3. CDR3 loop: CASSLVRAVGEAFF. The CDR3 DNA follows: TGTGCCAGCAGCTTAGTTCGCGCGGTCGGTGAAGCTTTCTTT.

The genes are TRBV5-1 and TRBJ2-1, with D perhaps TRBD1 or TRBD2 (5 bases each). Germline V CDR1 and CDR2: SGHRS, YFSETQ. CDR3 length: 16 amino acids. V was pared by 4 bases and J by 7 bases, with 21 bases between. CDR3 DNA: TGCGCCAGCAGCCGGGACGCAGTCTCCCTGGGGAATGAGCAGTTCTTC. Protein: CASSRDAVSLGNEQFF.

This chain connects TRBV2 to TRBJ2-3; weak D call: TRBD2 (6 bases). Germline CDR1 and CDR2: SNHLY and FYNNEI. The ends were cut back, 7 bases at V and 0 bases at J, with 8 bases in the middle. The CDR3 has 13 amino acids. The CDR3 DNA sequence: TGTGCCAGCATGCGGGAAAGCACAGATACGCAGTATTTT. Translating gives CASMRESTDTQYF.

The chain employs TRBV28 and TRBJ2-7; 7 nucleotides agree with TRBD1. From germline, CDR1 is MDHEN and CDR2 SYDVKM. The V segment lost 2 bases and the J segment 2 bases; nucleotides outside the gene matches: 3. This CDR3 comprises 14 residues. This CDR3 reads CASSLITGAYEQYF. In nucleotides, the CDR3 is TGTGCCAGCAGTTTAATCACAGGGGCCTACGAGCAGTACTTC. Filled out from reference TRBV28 and TRBJ2-7, the complete variable domain reads DVKVTQSSRYLVKRTGEKVFLECVQDMDHENMFWYRQDPGLGLRLIYFSYDVKMKEKGDIPEGYSVSREKKERFSLILESASTNQTSMYLCASSLITGAYEQYFGPGTRLTVT.

This sequence joins TRBV6-5 and TRBJ1-4; tentatively, D is TRBD1 (6 bases). Looked up from germline, CDR1 is MNHEY and CDR2 is SVGAGI. The CDR3 consists of 15 residues. The ends were cut back, 1 base at V and 8 bases at J, with 14 bases in the middle. DNA of the CDR3: TGTGCCAGCAGTTACTTGGGCAGGGGAGGGGAAAAACTGTTTTTT. Translation gives CASSYLGRGGEKLFF.

The V gene is TRBV4-3, the J gene TRBJ1-2; tentative D call: TRBD1 (6 bases). This CDR3 spans 14 amino acids. CDR1 is LGHNA and CDR2 is YSLEER in the germline V gene. Between the trimmed V and J ends, which lost 6 bases and 2 bases, there was a span of 13 bases. CDR3 nucleotide sequence: TGCGCCAGCAGGCGGACAGCCGTCAACTATGGCTACACCTTC. Translation gives CASRRTAVNYGYTF.

The CDR3 loop is CASSAARVDEQYF. The CDR3 DNA sequence: TGTGCCAGCAGTGCAGCCAGGGTGGACGAGCAGTACTTC. The chain combines TRBV2 with TRBJ2-7, with a tentative D call TRBD1 (5 bases). Trimming removed 4 bases at V and 5 bases at J, with 12 bases between. There are 13 residues in the CDR3. In germline, CDR1 is SNHLY, CDR2 FYNNEI.

This clone appeared once. The chain is built from TRBV28 and TRBJ1-5; D may be TRBD1 (5 bases). V lost 6 bases, J lost 8 bases, and 26 bases lay in between. The CDR3 contains 17 residues. From germline, CDR1 is MDHEN and CDR2 SYDVKM. The CDR3 DNA reads as TGTGCCAGCAGCAAATACCGTGGGGAAGGGGTTGTGAAGCCCCAGCATTTT. The encoded protein is CASSKYRGEGVVKPQHF. Based on the CDR3 plus reference TRBV28 and TRBJ1-5, the full variable domain is DVKVTQSSRYLVKRTGEKVFLECVQDMDHENMFWYRQDPGLGLRLIYFSYDVKMKEKGDIPEGYSVSREKKERFSLILESASTNQTSMYLCASSKYRGEGVVKPQHFGDGTRLSIL.

This chain connects TRBV6-1 to TRBJ2-5; 11 bases fit TRBD2. The V gene's germline CDR1 is MNHNS and CDR2 SASEGT. The CDR3 length is 18 residues. V shed 2 bases, J shed 0 bases, and the junction held 8 bases outside the gene matches. The CDR3 loop is CASSESLAGGWYQETQYF. The CDR3 DNA follows: TGTGCCAGCAGTGAAAGTCTAGCGGGGGGCTGGTACCAAGAGACCCAGTACTTC.

This clone was seen just once. V usage is TRBV18 and J usage is TRBJ1-6, with 9 nucleotides matching TRBD1. With V trimmed by 2 bases and J by 5 bases, 13 bases remained unmatched. Germline assignment: CDR1 KGHSH and CDR2 LQKENI. The CDR3 consists of 19 residues. The CDR3 bases are TGTGCCAGCTCACCATATTTCGGGACAGGGTCGGACAATAATTCACCCCTCCACTTT. Translating it yields CASSPYFGTGSDNNSPLHF.

The V gene is TRBV5-6, the J gene TRBJ2-5; 7 bases map to TRBD1. Unmatched junction bases numbered 15, after V lost 4 bases and J lost 9 bases. Germline V CDR1 and CDR2: SGHDT, YYEEEE. This CDR3 spans 15 amino acids. The CDR3: CASSNRGPFLKAQYF. DNA of the CDR3: TGTGCCAGCAGCAACAGGGGACCCTTTTTAAAGGCCCAGTACTTC. The whole variable domain, remainder taken from reference TRBV5-6 and TRBJ2-5, is DAGVTQSPTHLIKTRGQQVTLRCSPKSGHDTVSWYQQALGQGPQFIFQYYEEEERQRGNFPDRFSGHQFPNYSSELNVNALLLGDSALYLCASSNRGPFLKAQYFGPGTRLLVL.

The J gene is TRBJ2-7, the V gene TRBV6-5; 8 nucleotides agree with TRBD2. V lost 6 bases to trimming and J lost 0 bases; unmatched junction nucleotides: 7. There are 15 residues in the CDR3. The V gene's germline CDR1 is MNHEY and CDR2 SVGAGI. The CDR3 DNA reads as TGTGCCAGCAGCTCCGGGACTAGGATCTCCTACGAGCAGTACTTC. Translating it yields CASSSGTRISYEQYF.

This rearrangement joins TRBV13 to TRBJ2-7; 7 bases agree with TRBD2. This CDR3 contains 14 residues. J gave up 5 bases and V 5 bases, and 9 bases lay outside the gene matches. CDR1 and CDR2 from the germline V gene are PRHDT and FYEKMQ (reference sequence). The CDR3 DNA follows: TGTGCCAGCAGCCCCGGCGGGCGGGGGAACGAGCAGTACTTC. This translates into CASSPGGRGNEQYF.

The genes are TRBV5-1 and TRBJ2-6; no firm D call. The V gene's germline CDR1 is SGHRS and CDR2 YFSETQ. The CDR3 has 11 residues. V gave up 7 bases and J gave up 1 base, with 0 bases separating them. The CDR3 loop reads CASSGANVLTF. Here the CDR3 DNA reads TGCGCCAGCTCTGGGGCCAACGTCCTGACTTTC. The variable domain in full, completed from reference TRBV5-1 and TRBJ2-6, reads KAGVTQTPRYLIKTRGQQVTLSCSPISGHRSVSWYQQTPGQGLQFLFEYFSETQRNKGNFPGRFSGRQFSNSRSEMNVSTLELGDSALYLCASSGANVLTFGAGSRLTVL.

This clone was seen a handful of times. This chain joins TRBV14 and TRBJ1-1; no reliable D call. The CDR3 sequence is 11 residues long. Germline CDR1 is SGHDN and CDR2 is FVKESK. Deletions cut 7 bases from V and 8 bases from J, with 11 bases between. CDR3 in amino acids: CASTSPGEAFF. CDR3 sequence (DNA): TGTGCCAGCACGTCCCCGGGCGAAGCTTTCTTT.

V is TRBV29-1 and J is TRBJ2-5; the D is unclear. Trimming cost V 7 bases and J 5 bases, with 11 bases left between them. Germline CDR1 reads SQVTM; CDR2 reads ANQGSEA. The CDR3 covers 11 residues. The CDR3 reads CSAQVGETQYF. The CDR3 bases are TGCAGCGCGCAGGTCGGGGAGACCCAGTACTTC.

This clone was seen more than once but under ten times. The rearrangement uses TRBV30 and TRBJ2-5, with D possibly matching TRBD2 (6 bases). Per germline, CDR1 GTSNPN and CDR2 SVGIG (reference sequence). Trimming pared 2 bases from V and 5 bases from J, leaving 15 bases between. This CDR3 comprises 14 residues. CDR3 residues: CAWSLPGLGETQYF. CDR3 coding DNA: TGTGCCTGGAGTCTCCCGGGACTGGGGGAGACCCAGTACTTC.

The chain employs TRBV13 and TRBJ1-2, with D uncertain. The germline V gene encodes CDR1 PRHDT and CDR2 FYEKMQ (reference sequence). The CDR3 length is 14 residues. Trimming removed 1 base at V and 2 bases at J, with 8 bases between. This CDR3 reads CASSLVGQNYGYTF. The CDR3 region has the DNA TGTGCCAGCAGCTTAGTAGGGCAAAACTATGGCTACACCTTC.

To note about this clone: Within the sample, other DNA sequences also encode this same CDR3. This rearrangement joins TRBV7-8 to TRBJ1-4; no definite D call. V lost 2 bases and J 3 bases, leaving 1 base between the germline ends. The germline V gene encodes CDR1 SGHVS and CDR2 FQNEAQ. There are 12 residues in the CDR3. This chain's CDR3 is CASSLPNEKLFF. The DNA for the CDR3 is TGTGCCAGCAGCTTACCTAATGAAAAACTGTTTTTT.

The chain has TRBV18 and TRBJ1-4; 8 bases map to TRBD1. Germline-derived CDR1 and CDR2 are KGHSH and LQKENI. The junction had 1 base not matched to a gene; V was cut back by 3 bases and J by 4 bases. The CDR3 spans 14 residues. The CDR3 here is CASSPDRDNEKLFF. In nucleotides, the CDR3 is TGTGCCAGCTCACCGGACAGGGATAATGAAAAACTGTTTTTT.

The chain recombines TRBV30 with TRBJ1-2; the D gene is possibly TRBD1 (5 bases). Trimming removed 0 bases at V and 10 bases at J, with 18 bases between. The germline V gene has CDR1 GTSNPN and CDR2 SVGIG (reference sequence). The CDR3 consists of 14 residues. CDR3: CAWSVHWDPPSYTF. The DNA of the CDR3 is TGTGCCTGGAGTGTACATTGGGACCCACCGTCCTACACCTTC.

The rearrangement joins TRBV4-1 to TRBJ1-2; a weak D match, TRBD1 (6 bases). This CDR3 has 15 amino acids. Germline V lookup: CDR1 MGHRA, CDR2 YSYEKL. Trimming stripped 4 bases from V and 5 bases from J, with 17 bases between. The CDR3 loop reads CASSPTEGGQYGYTF. CDR3 nucleotides: TGCGCCAGCAGCCCGACCGAGGGGGGGCAGTATGGCTACACCTTC.

V usage is TRBV2 and J usage is TRBJ2-5; maybe TRBD2 (5 bases). CDR1 is SNHLY, CDR2 FYNNEI, per germline. The V gene lost 8 bases and the J gene lost 4 bases, with 11 bases spanning the gap. The CDR3 has 12 residues. The chain's CDR3 is CASGLSTETQYF. CDR3 in DNA: TGTGCCAGCGGACTTTCAACAGAGACCCAGTACTTC.